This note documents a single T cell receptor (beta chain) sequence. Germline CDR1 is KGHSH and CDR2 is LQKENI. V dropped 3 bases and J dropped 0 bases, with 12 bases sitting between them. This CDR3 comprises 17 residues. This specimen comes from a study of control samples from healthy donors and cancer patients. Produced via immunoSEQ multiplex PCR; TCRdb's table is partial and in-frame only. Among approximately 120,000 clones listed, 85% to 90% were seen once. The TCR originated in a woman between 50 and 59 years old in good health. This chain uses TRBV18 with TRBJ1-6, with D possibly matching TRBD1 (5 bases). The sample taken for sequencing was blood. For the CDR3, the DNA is TGTGCCAGCTCACCCCGACAGAAGAGCTCCTATAATTCACCCCTCCACTTT. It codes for CASSPRQKSSYNSPLHF. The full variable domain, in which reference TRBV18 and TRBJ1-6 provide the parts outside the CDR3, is NAGVMQNPRHLVRRRGQEARLRCSPMKGHSHVYWYRQLPEEGLKFMVYLQKENIIDESGMPKERFSAEFPKEGPSILRIQQVVRGDSAAYFCASSPRQKSSYNSPLHFGNGTRLTVT.